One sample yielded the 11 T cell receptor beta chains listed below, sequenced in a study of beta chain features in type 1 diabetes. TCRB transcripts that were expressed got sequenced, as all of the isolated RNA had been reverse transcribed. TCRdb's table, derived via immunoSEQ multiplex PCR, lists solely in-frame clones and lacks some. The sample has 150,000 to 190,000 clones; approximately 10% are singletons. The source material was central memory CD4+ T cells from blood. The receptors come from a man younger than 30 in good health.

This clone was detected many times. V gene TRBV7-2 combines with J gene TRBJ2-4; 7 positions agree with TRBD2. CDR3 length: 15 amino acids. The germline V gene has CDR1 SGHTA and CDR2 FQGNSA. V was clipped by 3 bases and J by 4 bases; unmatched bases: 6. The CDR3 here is CASSFASSGKNIQYF. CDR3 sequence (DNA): TGTGCCAGCAGCTTCGCGAGTAGCGGGAAAAACATTCAGTACTTC. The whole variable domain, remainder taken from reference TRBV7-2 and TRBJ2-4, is GAGVSQSPSNKVTEKGKDVELRCDPISGHTALYWYRQSLGQGLEFLIYFQGNSAPDKSGLPSDRFSAERTGGSVSTLTIQRTQQEDSAVYLCASSFASSGKNIQYFGAGTRLSVL.

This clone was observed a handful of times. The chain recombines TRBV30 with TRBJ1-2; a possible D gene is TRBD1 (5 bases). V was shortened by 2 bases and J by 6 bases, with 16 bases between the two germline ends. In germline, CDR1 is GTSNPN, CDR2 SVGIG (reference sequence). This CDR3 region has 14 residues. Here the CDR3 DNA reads TGTGCCTGGAGTCCGTTCGGGGGAGAGAATGGCTACACCTTC. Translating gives CAWSPFGGENGYTF.

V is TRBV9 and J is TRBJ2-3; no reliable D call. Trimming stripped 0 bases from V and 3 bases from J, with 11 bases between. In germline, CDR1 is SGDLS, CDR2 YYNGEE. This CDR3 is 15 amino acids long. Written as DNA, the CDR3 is TGTGCCAGCAGCGTAGGTCCAACCAGGACAGATACGCAGTATTTT. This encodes CASSVGPTRTDTQYF.

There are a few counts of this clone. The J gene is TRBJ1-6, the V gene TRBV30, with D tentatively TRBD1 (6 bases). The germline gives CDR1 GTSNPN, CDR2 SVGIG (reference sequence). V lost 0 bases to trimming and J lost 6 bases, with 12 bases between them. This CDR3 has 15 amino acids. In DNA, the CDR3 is TGTGCCTGGAGTGTACTGGCAGGGGTTAATTCACCCCTCCACTTT. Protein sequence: CAWSVLAGVNSPLHF. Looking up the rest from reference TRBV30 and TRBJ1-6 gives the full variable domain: SQTIHQWPATLVQPVGSPLSLECTVEGTSNPNLYWYRQAAGRGLQLLFYSVGIGQISSEVPQNLSASRPQDRQFILSSKKLLLSDSGFYLCAWSVLAGVNSPLHFGNGTRLTVT.

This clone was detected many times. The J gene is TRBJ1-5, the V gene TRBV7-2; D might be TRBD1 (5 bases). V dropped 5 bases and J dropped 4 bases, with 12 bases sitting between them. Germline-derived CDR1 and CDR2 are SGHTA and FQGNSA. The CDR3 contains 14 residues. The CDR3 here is CASSVPPGNQPQHF. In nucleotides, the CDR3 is TGTGCCAGCAGCGTACCTCCAGGGAATCAGCCCCAGCATTTT.

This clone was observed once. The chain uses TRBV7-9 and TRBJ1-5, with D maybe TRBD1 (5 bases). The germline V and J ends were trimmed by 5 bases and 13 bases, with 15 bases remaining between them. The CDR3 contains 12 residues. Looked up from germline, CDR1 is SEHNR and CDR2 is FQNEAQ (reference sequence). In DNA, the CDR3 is TGTGCCAGCAGCATGGCAAGGGGCTCTCAGCATTTT. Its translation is CASSMARGSQHF.

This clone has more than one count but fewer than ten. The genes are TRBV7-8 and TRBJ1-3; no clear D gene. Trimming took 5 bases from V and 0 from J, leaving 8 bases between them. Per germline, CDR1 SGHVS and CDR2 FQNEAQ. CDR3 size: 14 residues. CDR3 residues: CASSPQFSGNTIYF. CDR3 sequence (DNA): TGTGCCAGCAGCCCACAGTTCTCTGGAAACACCATATATTTT.

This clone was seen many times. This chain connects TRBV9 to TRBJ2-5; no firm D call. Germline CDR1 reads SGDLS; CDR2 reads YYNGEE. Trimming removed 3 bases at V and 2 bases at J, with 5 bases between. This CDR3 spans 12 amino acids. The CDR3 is CASSASQETQYF. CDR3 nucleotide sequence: TGTGCCAGCAGCGCCTCGCAAGAGACCCAGTACTTC.

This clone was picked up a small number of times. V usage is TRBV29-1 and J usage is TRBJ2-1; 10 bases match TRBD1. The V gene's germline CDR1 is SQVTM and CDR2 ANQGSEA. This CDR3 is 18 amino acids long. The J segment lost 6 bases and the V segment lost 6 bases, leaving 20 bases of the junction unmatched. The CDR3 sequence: CSVPRTDRGSPLGNEQFF. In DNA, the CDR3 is TGCAGCGTGCCACGTACGGACAGGGGGAGCCCCTTGGGCAATGAGCAGTTCTTC.

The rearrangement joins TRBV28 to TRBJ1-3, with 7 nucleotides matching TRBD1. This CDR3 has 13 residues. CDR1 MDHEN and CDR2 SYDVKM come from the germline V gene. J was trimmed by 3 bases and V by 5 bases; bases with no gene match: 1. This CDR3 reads CASSPGGGNTIYF. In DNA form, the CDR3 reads TGTGCCAGCAGTCCAGGGGGTGGAAACACCATATATTTT.

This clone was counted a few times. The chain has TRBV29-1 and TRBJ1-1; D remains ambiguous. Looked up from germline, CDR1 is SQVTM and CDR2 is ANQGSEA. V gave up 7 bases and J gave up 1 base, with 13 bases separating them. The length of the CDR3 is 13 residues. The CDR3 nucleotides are TGCAGCGCCATCGAGGGAGGGAACACTGAAGCTTTCTTT. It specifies CSAIEGGNTEAFF.